This T cell receptor beta chain appears in the sequencing data of a study of T cell responses to AZD1222 COVID-19 vaccine. A single count supports this clone. The antigen remains unidentified. Study-level findings and limits: Repertoire samples came only from after the peak T cell response. Just five to seven people given AZD1222 tested seropositive at baseline. The breadth and depth of Spike-specific TCRs increased once two AZD1222 doses had been given. Unmutated variant regions are reportedly targeted by nearly half of spike-specific TCRs.

This CDR3 contains 15 residues. V shed 4 bases and J 2 bases; nucleotides not matched to a gene: 8. CDR1 is SQVTM, CDR2 ANQGSEA, per germline. Using immunoSEQ multiplex PCR, the repertoire was profiled, and TCRdb retains in-frame clones only, with some absent. Seen here are 150,000 or so clones, 85% to 95% observed once, and the top ten hold 2.3%. The input for sequencing was peripheral blood, taken on day 0 of AZD1222 vaccination. The receptor was isolated from an adult in good health. V usage is TRBV29-1 and J usage is TRBJ2-3; 8 nucleotides agree with TRBD2. The CDR3 region is CSVGERGFHTDTQYF. The DNA for the CDR3 is TGCAGCGTTGGAGAGCGGGGGTTCCACACAGATACGCAGTATTTT.